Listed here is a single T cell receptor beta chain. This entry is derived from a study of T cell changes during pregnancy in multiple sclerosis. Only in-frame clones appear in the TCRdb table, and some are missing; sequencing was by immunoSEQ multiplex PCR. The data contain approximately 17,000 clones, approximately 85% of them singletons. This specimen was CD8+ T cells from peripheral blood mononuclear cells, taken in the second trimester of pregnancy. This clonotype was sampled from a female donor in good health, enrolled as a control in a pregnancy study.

CDR3 sequence: CASKNGTGPAYGYTF. The CDR3 bases are TGTGCCAGCAAGAATGGGACAGGCCCTGCCTATGGCTACACCTTC. The chain combines TRBV5-4 with TRBJ1-2; 8 positions match TRBD1. This CDR3 region has 15 residues. Losses at the gene ends were 6 bases for V and 4 bases for J; bases not matched to a gene: 11. Germline V lookup: CDR1 SGHNT, CDR2 YYREEE (reference sequence).